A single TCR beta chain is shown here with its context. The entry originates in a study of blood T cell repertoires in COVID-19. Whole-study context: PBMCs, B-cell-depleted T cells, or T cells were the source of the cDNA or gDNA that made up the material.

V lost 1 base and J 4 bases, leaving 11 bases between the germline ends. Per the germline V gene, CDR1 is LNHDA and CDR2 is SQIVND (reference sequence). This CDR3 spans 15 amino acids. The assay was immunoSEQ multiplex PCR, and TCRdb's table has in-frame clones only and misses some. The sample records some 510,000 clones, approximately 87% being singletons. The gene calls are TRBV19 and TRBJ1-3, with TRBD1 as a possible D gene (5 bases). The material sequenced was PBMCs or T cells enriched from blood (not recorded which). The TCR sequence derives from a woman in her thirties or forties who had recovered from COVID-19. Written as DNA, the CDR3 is TGTGCCAGTAGTATAGGTACAGGTGGCGGAAACACCATATATTTT. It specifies CASSIGTGGGNTIYF.